This T cell receptor beta chain came from a study of blood T cell repertoires in COVID-19. Germline loops: CDR1 MNHEY, CDR2 SVGAGI. Deletions cut 2 bases from V and 8 bases from J, with 15 bases between. The CDR3 is made up of 14 amino acids. Among Cohort 3 donors, those recovered had two negative PCRs, clearance, or symptom resolution. Some clones are missing from TCRdb's copy, which holds only in-frame ones; the method was immunoSEQ multiplex PCR. The table lists about 480,000 clones, approximately 90% of them singletons, with around 7.9% in the top ten. This sequence originates from a woman aged 60-70 years who had recovered from COVID-19. The sequencing input was PBMCs or T cells enriched from blood (not recorded which). This rearrangement joins TRBV6-5 to TRBJ1-1; TRBD1 is a possible D gene (5 bases). DNA of the CDR3: TGTGCCAGCAGTTACGGGGGGTCCCTGTCCGAAGCTTTCTTT. This translates into CASSYGGSLSEAFF.